These T cell receptor beta chains were read from a single sample in a study of cytomegalovirus exposure and HLA in healthy donors. Here immunoSEQ multiplex PCR was the method, and the copy in TCRdb shows in-frame clones only, minus some. The sample lists more than 150,000 clones; 85% to 90% were seen once. The sample taken for sequencing was PBMCs. All receptors derive from a young man in good health and CMV-seronegative. The CDR3 runs from the conserved cysteine through the conserved F or W. The order of the fields is V gene, D gene, J gene, clone size, CDR3 DNA, CDR3 protein. The D gene is left open where the match is weak. Clone size is shown for a subset of rows, as once, few, many or a class of expanded clone.

TRBV11-1	TRBD1	TRBJ2-2	NA	TGTGCCAGCAGCCCCCCTGGGTCAGGGGGCCGGGCCGGGGAGCTGTTTTTT	CASSPPGSGGRAGELFF
TRBV2	NA	TRBJ1-4	NA	TGTGCCAGCAGTGAAATGGTCGGCAGGGTAACTAATGAAAAACTGTTTTTT	CASSEMVGRVTNEKLFF
TRBV10-3	TRBD2	TRBJ2-1	NA	TGTGCCATCACCGGGACTAGCGGGGGGGCTGGAAATGAGCAGTTCTTC	CAITGTSGGAGNEQFF
TRBV4-2	TRBD2	TRBJ2-7	NA	TGTGCCAGCAGCCAAGGGCCTAGCGGGACCTACGAGCAGTACTTC	CASSQGPSGTYEQYF
TRBV7-6	TRBD1	TRBJ2-7	NA	TGTGCCAGCAGCTCGGGACAGCCAGTCGGGGAGCAGTACTTC	CASSSGQPVGEQYF
TRBV5-1	NA	TRBJ2-2	NA	TGCGCCAGCAGCTTGTTCAGGGGCGCGGACACCGGGGAGCTGTTTTTT	CASSLFRGADTGELFF
TRBV28	TRBD1	TRBJ1-1	NA	TGTGCCAGCAGTGGGGGGACAGGTCACACTGAAGCTTTCTTT	CASSGGTGHTEAFF
TRBV5-1	TRBD2	TRBJ2-5	NA	TGCGCCAGCAGCGATGGGACTAGCGGAGATAGGGGAGAGACCCAGTACTTC	CASSDGTSGDRGETQYF
TRBV6-5	TRBD1	TRBJ2-3	NA	TGTGCCAGCAGCACGACAGGGGGCATGTATACGCAGTATTTT	CASSTTGGMYTQYF
TRBV5-1	TRBD1	TRBJ1-1	NA	TGCGCCAGCAGCTTGGTTGGGGCAGGGGGCACTGAAGCTTTCTTT	CASSLVGAGGTEAFF
TRBV5-1	NA	TRBJ2-1	NA	TGCGCCAGCAGCTTGGTTCCGGGGGTTAGTTACAATGAGCAGTTCTTC	CASSLVPGVSYNEQFF
TRBV2	NA	TRBJ2-1	NA	TGTGCCAGCAAGGGTATCCCAGGAACAGGGGGGGGGAATGAGCAGTTCTTC	CASKGIPGTGGGNEQFF
TRBV27	TRBD1	TRBJ1-5	NA	TGTGCCAGCAGTGTCTCAGGGGGCGCCGAACAGCCCCAGCATTTT	CASSVSGGAEQPQHF
TRBV28	NA	TRBJ2-1	NA	TGTGCCAGCAGTGGACTCTCCTCCTACAATGAGCAGTTCTTC	CASSGLSSYNEQFF
TRBV11-1	NA	TRBJ1-1	once	TGTGCCAGCAGCTTAAGTTGGGGCAATGAAGCTTTCTTT	CASSLSWGNEAFF
TRBV9	TRBD2	TRBJ2-5	NA	TGTGCCAGCAGCGTAGCTATGCTAGCGGGAGGTGAGACCCAGTACTTC	CASSVAMLAGGETQYF
TRBV6-5	NA	TRBJ2-1	NA	TGTGCCAGCAGCTACGGACAGCGCTCCTACAATGAGCAGTTCTTC	CASSYGQRSYNEQFF
TRBV5-1	TRBD1	TRBJ1-2	NA	TGCGCCAGCAGCTTGGGGCGGGACAGGTCTGGTTTTGACTACACCTTC	CASSLGRDRSGFDYTF
TRBV7-2	TRBD2	TRBJ2-1	once	TGTGCCAGCAGCTTAGCGCCAGATAGCGGGCCAAACAATGAGCAGTTCTTC	CASSLAPDSGPNNEQFF
TRBV6-5	NA	TRBJ1-5	few	TGTGCCAGCGGAGTCGGATTTCAGCCCCAGCATTTT	CASGVGFQPQHF
TRBV6-5	TRBD1	TRBJ1-1	NA	TGTGCCAGCAGTTACGGGACAGGGGGCCGAGCTTTCTTT	CASSYGTGGRAFF
TRBV9	TRBD1	TRBJ2-5	NA	TGTGCCAGCAGCGTAGGACCCAAAGGGGGCGAGACCCAGTACTTC	CASSVGPKGGETQYF
TRBV9	TRBD2	TRBJ2-5	NA	TGTGCCAGCAGCGTTGGGTGGGGACTAGCGGTTCAAGAGACCCAGTACTTC	CASSVGWGLAVQETQYF
TRBV13	TRBD1	TRBJ1-1	NA	TGTGCCAGCAGCTCCCGGGACAGAAACACTGAAGCTTTCTTT	CASSSRDRNTEAFF
TRBV10-3	TRBD2	TRBJ2-1	NA	TGTGCCATCAGCCCGGGGACTAGCGGGTTACCGAGCTCCTACAATGAGCAGTTCTTC	CAISPGTSGLPSSYNEQFF
TRBV5-1	TRBD1	TRBJ2-1	NA	TGCGCCAGCAGCCCGGGACAGGGCTACAATGAGCAGTTCTTC	CASSPGQGYNEQFF
TRBV25-1	NA	TRBJ1-1	NA	TGTGCCAGCAGTCCCGGACGGGGGATAAACACTGAAGCTTTCTTT	CASSPGRGINTEAFF
TRBV6-4	NA	TRBJ2-1	once	TGTGCCAGCAGTGACTCTCAGACTGACCACAATGAGCAGTTCTTC	CASSDSQTDHNEQFF
TRBV5-4	TRBD2	TRBJ2-5	once	TGTGCCAGCAGCCTTAGCGGGGGGGACCAAGAGACCCAGTACTTC	CASSLSGGDQETQYF
TRBV6-5	TRBD2	TRBJ2-1	NA	TGTGCCAGCAGTTTCGGACTAGCGGGAGATTTTAAGCAGTTCTTC	CASSFGLAGDFKQFF
TRBV4-3	NA	TRBJ2-2	once	TGCGCCAGCAGCCCGGAGCTGGCCAATAGCACCGGGGAGCTGTTTTTT	CASSPELANSTGELFF
TRBV28	TRBD1	TRBJ1-6	NA	TGTGCCAGCAGTCCTCCGGGACAGGGGGAGGTCGGTTCACCCCTCCACTTT	CASSPPGQGEVGSPLHF
TRBV19	TRBD1	TRBJ2-2	NA	TGTGCCAGTAGTACGCAGGGGGCGGTGACCGGGGAGCTGTTTTTT	CASSTQGAVTGELFF
TRBV9	NA	TRBJ2-7	NA	TGTGCCAGCAGCGTAGACGATCAGGAGCAGTACTTC	CASSVDDQEQYF
TRBV14	TRBD1	TRBJ1-1	NA	TGTGCCAGCAGTCACACAGGGGCCCCCAGGATGAACACTGAAGCTTTCTTT	CASSHTGAPRMNTEAFF
TRBV14	NA	TRBJ1-2	NA	TGTGCCAGCAGCCACTTAGGACAGAACTATGGCTACACCTTC	CASSHLGQNYGYTF
TRBV30	NA	TRBJ1-1	NA	TGTGCCTGGACCCTGGACAGATATGGGTCTGAAGCTTTCTTT	CAWTLDRYGSEAFF
TRBV6-5	NA	TRBJ1-1	NA	TGTGCCAGCAGTTACCGCCAGGGGATGAGGACTGAAGCTTTCTTT	CASSYRQGMRTEAFF
TRBV10-1	NA	TRBJ2-3	once	TGCGCCAGCAGCCGAACCGCGGGCCTCACAGATACGCAGTATTTT	CASSRTAGLTDTQYF
TRBV18	TRBD1	TRBJ1-1	NA	TGTGCCAGCTCACCCCGGGACAGGTGGAACACTGAAGCTTTCTTT	CASSPRDRWNTEAFF
TRBV5-1	TRBD1	TRBJ1-4	NA	TGCGCCAGCAGCTTGGAGGGGGCTCGTGAAAAACTGTTTTTT	CASSLEGAREKLFF
TRBV7-6	NA	TRBJ2-3	NA	TGTGCCAGCAGCTTAGTTGCGGGCCCTAGCACAGATACGCAGTATTTT	CASSLVAGPSTDTQYF
TRBV6-1	NA	TRBJ2-6	NA	TGTGCCAGCACAGGCACCGGGGCCAACGTCCTGACTTTC	CASTGTGANVLTF
TRBV15	TRBD1	TRBJ1-4	NA	TGTGCCACCAGCAGAGTTCCGACAGGGAGTAATGAAAAACTGTTTTTT	CATSRVPTGSNEKLFF
TRBV7-2	NA	TRBJ2-2	NA	TGTGCCAGCAGCCGAGTCCGGTCCGGGGAGCTGTTTTTT	CASSRVRSGELFF
TRBV6-1	TRBD2	TRBJ2-1	NA	TGTGCCACTCAAGGGCTAGCGGGTTACAATGAGCAGTTCTTC	CATQGLAGYNEQFF
TRBV2	NA	TRBJ2-1	NA	TGTGCCAGCAGTGAATCGGGGAACTTGTACAATGAGCAGTTCTTC	CASSESGNLYNEQFF
TRBV5-1	TRBD1	TRBJ1-1	once	TGCGCCAGCAGCTTTCAGGGGGAGAACACTGAAGCTTTCTTT	CASSFQGENTEAFF
TRBV6-5	TRBD2	TRBJ2-1	NA	TGTGCCAGCGGGTGGGGACTAGCGGGAGATTGGGCCCAGTTCTTC	CASGWGLAGDWAQFF
TRBV10-1	NA	TRBJ1-3	few	TGCGCCAGCAGTGCCGGGGTTTCCATTGGAAACACCATATATTTT	CASSAGVSIGNTIYF
TRBV11-3	NA	TRBJ2-3	NA	TGTGCCAGCAGCTTAGAAAAGGCTAGCGCTCGGCGGACGCAGTATTTT	CASSLEKASARRTQYF
TRBV28	NA	TRBJ1-4	NA	TGTGCCAGCATCGAGATGAAAGGGTTAAGCGGTGAAAAACTGTTTTTT	CASIEMKGLSGEKLFF